This entry lists 3 T cell receptor beta chains sequenced from one sample in a study of circulating and synovial CD4+ cells in juvenile arthritis. The data were produced by immunoSEQ multiplex PCR, yet TCRdb's version contains in-frame clones alone and is incomplete. The profile shows around 13,000 clones, approximately 88% of them singletons. Sequenced input: CD4+ T cells from synovial fluid. These receptors all come from a human patient with juvenile idiopathic arthritis. Some clones in this sample may be carry-over from other donors' samples.

This clone appeared once. V usage is TRBV27 and J usage is TRBJ2-2; 7 bases are a match to TRBD1. The J segment lost 6 bases and the V segment lost 3 bases, leaving 7 bases of the junction unmatched. Germline V lookup: CDR1 MNHEY, CDR2 SMNVEV (reference sequence). The CDR3 is 15 amino acids. Written as DNA, the CDR3 is TGTGCCAGCAGTTTGGGTAGGGGGCTCGCCGGGGAGCTGTTTTTT. Amino acid sequence: CASSLGRGLAGELFF.

V and J are TRBV6-1 and TRBJ2-1, with D perhaps TRBD1 (5 bases). The V end lost 4 bases, the J end lost 0 bases, and 13 bases lay between the germline ends. The V gene's germline CDR1 is MNHNS and CDR2 SASEGT. CDR3 length: 16 residues. CDR3 DNA sequence: TGTGCCAGCAGTGGACGGACACCCAGCTCCTACAATGAGCAGTTCTTC. Its translation is CASSGRTPSSYNEQFF.

This rearrangement joins TRBV7-8 to TRBJ1-2, with 7 bases matching TRBD1. Germline assignment: CDR1 SGHVS and CDR2 FQNEAQ. The junction had 10 bases not matched to a gene; V was cut back by 1 base and J by 5 bases. The CDR3 has 16 amino acids. CDR3 sequence (DNA): TGTGCCAGCAGCTTAGACCCAATCCCAGGGGGGTATGGCTACACCTTC. Translation gives CASSLDPIPGGYGYTF.